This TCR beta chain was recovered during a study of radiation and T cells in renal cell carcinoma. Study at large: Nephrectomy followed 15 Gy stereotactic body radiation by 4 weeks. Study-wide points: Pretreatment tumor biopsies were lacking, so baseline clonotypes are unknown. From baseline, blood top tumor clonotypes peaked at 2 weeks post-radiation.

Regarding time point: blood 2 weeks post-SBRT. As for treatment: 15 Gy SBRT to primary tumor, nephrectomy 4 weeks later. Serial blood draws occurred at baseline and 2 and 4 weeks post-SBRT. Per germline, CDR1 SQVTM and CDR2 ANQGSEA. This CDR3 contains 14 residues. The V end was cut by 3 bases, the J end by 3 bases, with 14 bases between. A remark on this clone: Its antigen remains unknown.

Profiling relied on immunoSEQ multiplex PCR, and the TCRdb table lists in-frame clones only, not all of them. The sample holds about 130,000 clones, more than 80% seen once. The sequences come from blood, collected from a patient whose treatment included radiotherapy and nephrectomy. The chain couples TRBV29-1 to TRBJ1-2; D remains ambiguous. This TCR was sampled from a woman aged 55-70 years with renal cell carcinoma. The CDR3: CSVDNSAVYYGYTF. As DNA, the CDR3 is TGCAGCGTTGATAACTCCGCAGTTTACTATGGCTACACCTTC.